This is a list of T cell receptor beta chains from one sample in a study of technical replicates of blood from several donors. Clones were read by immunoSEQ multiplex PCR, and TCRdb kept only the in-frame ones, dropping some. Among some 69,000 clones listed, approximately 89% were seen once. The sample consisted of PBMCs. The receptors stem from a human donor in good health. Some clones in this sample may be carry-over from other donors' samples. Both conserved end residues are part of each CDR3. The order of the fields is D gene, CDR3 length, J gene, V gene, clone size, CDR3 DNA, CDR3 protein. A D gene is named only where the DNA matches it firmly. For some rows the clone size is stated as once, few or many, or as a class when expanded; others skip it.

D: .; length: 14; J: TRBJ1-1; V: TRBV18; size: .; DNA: TGTGCCAGCTCCCAATTAGGGGGATTTACTGAAGCTTTCTTT; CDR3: CASSQLGGFTEAFF
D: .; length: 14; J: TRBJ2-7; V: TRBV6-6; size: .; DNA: TGTGCCAGCCGAAACCGACAGGTACCTGGGGAGCAGTACTTC; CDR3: CASRNRQVPGEQYF
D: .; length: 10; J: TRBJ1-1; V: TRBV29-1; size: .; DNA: TGCAGCGTTTTAGTCACTGAAGCTTTCTTT; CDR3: CSVLVTEAFF
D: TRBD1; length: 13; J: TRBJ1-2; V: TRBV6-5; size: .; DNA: TGTGCCAGCAGTATCGACAGGGCCTATGGCTACACCTTC; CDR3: CASSIDRAYGYTF
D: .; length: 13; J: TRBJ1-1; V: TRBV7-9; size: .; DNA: TGTGCCAGCAGCTTAGAGGGGCAGGTAGGAGCTTTCTTT; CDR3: CASSLEGQVGAFF
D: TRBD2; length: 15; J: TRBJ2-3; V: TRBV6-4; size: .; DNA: TGTGCCAGCAGTGTACTAGCGGGGGGCACAGATACGCAGTATTTT; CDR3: CASSVLAGGTDTQYF
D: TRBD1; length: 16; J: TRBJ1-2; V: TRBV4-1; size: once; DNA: TGCGCCAGCAGCCAATCCCCCCCCGGGACAGTATATGGCTACACCTTC; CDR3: CASSQSPPGTVYGYTF
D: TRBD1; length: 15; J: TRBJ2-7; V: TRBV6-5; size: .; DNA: TGTGCCAGCAGCCGCGCCGGGCAGGGGGCATACGAGCAGTACTTC; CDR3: CASSRAGQGAYEQYF
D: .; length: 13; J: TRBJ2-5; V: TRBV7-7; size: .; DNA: TGTGCCAGCAGCTTAGTCCCCCGGGAGACCCAGTACTTC; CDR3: CASSLVPRETQYF
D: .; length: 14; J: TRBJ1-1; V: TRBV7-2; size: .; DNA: TGTGCCAGCAGCACAGCCAGGCGACAAGTTAAAGCTTTCTTT; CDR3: CASSTARRQVKAFF
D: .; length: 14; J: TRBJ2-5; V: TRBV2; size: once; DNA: TGTGCCAGCACAGGACTCACCGTTCAAGAGACCCAGTACTTC; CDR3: CASTGLTVQETQYF
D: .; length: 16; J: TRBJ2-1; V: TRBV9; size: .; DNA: TGTGCCAGCAGCGCCGGGCTAGCCGCCATTACCGATGAGCAGTTCTTC; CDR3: CASSAGLAAITDEQFF
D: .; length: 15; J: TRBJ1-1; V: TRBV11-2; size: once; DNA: TGTGCCAGCAGCTCAGACCGGGGGGTGGACACTGAAGCTTTCTTT; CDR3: CASSSDRGVDTEAFF
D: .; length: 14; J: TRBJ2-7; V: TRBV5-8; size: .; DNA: TGTGCCAGCAGCCTAAAGGGACACAGCTACGAGCAGTACTTC; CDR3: CASSLKGHSYEQYF
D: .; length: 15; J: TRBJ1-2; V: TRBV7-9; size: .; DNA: TGTGCCAGCAGTACCGGACGGGGTGTTTTTGGTGGCTACACCTTC; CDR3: CASSTGRGVFGGYTF
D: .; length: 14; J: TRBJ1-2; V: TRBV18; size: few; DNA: TGTGCCAGCTCATCACCACGGTTAAGCTATGGCTACACCTTC; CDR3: CASSSPRLSYGYTF
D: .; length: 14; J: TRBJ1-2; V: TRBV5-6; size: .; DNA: TGTGCCAGCAGCTTGGAGGTAAGAGGAATCGGCTACACCTTC; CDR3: CASSLEVRGIGYTF
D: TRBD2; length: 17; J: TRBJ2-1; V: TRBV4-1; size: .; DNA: TGCGCCAGCAGCCCCGTGAGCACTAGCGGGGGGAACAATGAGCAGTTCTTC; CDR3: CASSPVSTSGGNNEQFF
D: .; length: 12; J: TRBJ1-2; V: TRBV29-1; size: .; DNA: TGCAGCGAGGGCCGGGACTATAAGGGCTACACCTTC; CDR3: CSEGRDYKGYTF
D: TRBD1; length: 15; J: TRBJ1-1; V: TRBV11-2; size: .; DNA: TGTGCCAGCAGCTTCAGGGGGCAGCTGAACACTGAAGCTTTCTTT; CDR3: CASSFRGQLNTEAFF
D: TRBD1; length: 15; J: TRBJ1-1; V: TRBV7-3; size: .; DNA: TGTGCCAGCAGCCCGCGCACAGGGGTCGGAACTGAAGCTTTCTTT; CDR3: CASSPRTGVGTEAFF
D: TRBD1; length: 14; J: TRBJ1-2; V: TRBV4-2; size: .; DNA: TGTGCCAGCAGCCAGACTACAGGGGGCAGGGGCTACACCTTC; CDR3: CASSQTTGGRGYTF
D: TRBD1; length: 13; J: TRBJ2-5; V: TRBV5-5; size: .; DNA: TGTGCCAGCAGCTCGGACAGGGCGGGGACCCAGTACTTC; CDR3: CASSSDRAGTQYF
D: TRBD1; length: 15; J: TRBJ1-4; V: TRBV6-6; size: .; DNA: TGTGCCAGCAGTTCTACGGGACAGGGGGGTGAAAAACTGTTTTTT; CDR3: CASSSTGQGGEKLFF
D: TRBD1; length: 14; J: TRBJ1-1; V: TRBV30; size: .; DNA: TGTGCCTGGAGCCAGGGGGAGGTTAACACTGAAGCTTTCTTT; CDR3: CAWSQGEVNTEAFF
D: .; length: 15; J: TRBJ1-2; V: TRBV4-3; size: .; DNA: TGCGCCAGCAGCCAAACGACGCAGGAGGCCTATGGCTACACCTTC; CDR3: CASSQTTQEAYGYTF
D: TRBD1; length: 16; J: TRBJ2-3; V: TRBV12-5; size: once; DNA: TGTGCTAGTGGTTTGAGTGCGACAGGGTCTTTCGATACGCAGTATTTT; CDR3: CASGLSATGSFDTQYF
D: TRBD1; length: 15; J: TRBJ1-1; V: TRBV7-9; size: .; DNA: TGTGCCAGCAGCCCACCGGACAGGCTGAACACTGAAGCTTTCTTT; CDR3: CASSPPDRLNTEAFF
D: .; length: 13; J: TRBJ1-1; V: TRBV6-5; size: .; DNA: TGTGCCAGCAGCCGGCCCCAGGCCACTGAAGCTTTCTTT; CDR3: CASSRPQATEAFF
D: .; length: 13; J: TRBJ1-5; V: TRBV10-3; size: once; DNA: TGTGCCATCAGGGCAGGACTACATCAGCCCCAGCATTTT; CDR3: CAIRAGLHQPQHF
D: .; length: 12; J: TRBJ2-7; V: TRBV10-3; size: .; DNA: TGTGCCATCAGTGCAACAGGGAACGAGCAGTACTTC; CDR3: CAISATGNEQYF
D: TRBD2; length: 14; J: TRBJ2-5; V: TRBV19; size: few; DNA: TGTGCCAGTAGGACTAGCGGAGGAGGGGAGACCCAGTACTTC; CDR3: CASRTSGGGETQYF
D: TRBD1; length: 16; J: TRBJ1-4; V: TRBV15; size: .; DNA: TGTGCCACCAGCGTAGGACAGGGGGGGGGTAATGAAAAACTGTTTTTT; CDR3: CATSVGQGGGNEKLFF
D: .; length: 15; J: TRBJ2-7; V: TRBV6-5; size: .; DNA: TGTGCCAGCAGTTACTCGGGGGGGCCACTCTACGAGCAGTACTTC; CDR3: CASSYSGGPLYEQYF
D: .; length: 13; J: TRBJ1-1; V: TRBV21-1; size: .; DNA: TGTGCCAGCAGCAAGGTAGGGAGAACTGAAGCTTTCTTT; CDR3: CASSKVGRTEAFF
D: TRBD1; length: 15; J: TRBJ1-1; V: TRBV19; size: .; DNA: TGTGCCAGTAGTATTTGGAGGACAGGGAGCACTGAAGCTTTCTTT; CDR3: CASSIWRTGSTEAFF
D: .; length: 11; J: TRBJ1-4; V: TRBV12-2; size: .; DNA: TGTGCAAGTCTTTATTCGGGGAAACTGTTTTTT; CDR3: CASLYSGKLFF
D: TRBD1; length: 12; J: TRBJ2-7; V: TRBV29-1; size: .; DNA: TGCAGCGTGGGGACAGTAGCGTACGAGCAGTACTTC; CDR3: CSVGTVAYEQYF
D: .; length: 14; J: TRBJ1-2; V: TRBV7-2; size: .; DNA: TGTGCCAGCAGCTCCCGGACAGAGCACTATGGCTACACCTTC; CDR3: CASSSRTEHYGYTF
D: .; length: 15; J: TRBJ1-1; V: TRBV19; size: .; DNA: TGTGCCAGTAGTACCCTAACACAGGGTAACACTGAAGCTTTCTTT; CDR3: CASSTLTQGNTEAFF
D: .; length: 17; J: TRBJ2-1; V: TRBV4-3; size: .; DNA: TGCGCCAGCAGCCAAGATAGAGTAGGTGGGAGCCTCGCGGAGCAGTTCTTC; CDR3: CASSQDRVGGSLAEQFF
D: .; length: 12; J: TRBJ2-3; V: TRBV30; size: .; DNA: TGTGCCTGGAGTGAATTGTCGGATACGCAGTATTTT; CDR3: CAWSELSDTQYF